This TCR beta chain emerged from a study of blood T cell repertoires in COVID-19. How the authors handled the data: Estimation of nucleated cell counts relied on the amplification of reference gene primers. Libraries were prepared by immunoSEQ multiplex PCR; TCRdb keeps only in-frame clonotypes and omits some of them. The V and J calls and clone size come from that table; D and trimming were worked out from the DNA. This sample has 250,000 or so clones, with nearly 90% found just once. The CDR3 runs to 15 residues. Germline-derived CDR1 and CDR2 are SEHNR and FQNEAQ (reference sequence). V lost 5 bases to trimming and J lost 10 bases; unmatched junction nucleotides: 11.

The sequenced sample consisted of peripheral blood. This chain uses TRBV7-9 with TRBJ1-6; 7 positions match TRBD1. This TCR derives from a woman aged 60-70 years with COVID-19, enrolled during active disease. CDR3 region: CASSGPGDRESPLHF. CDR3 bases: TGTGCCAGCAGCGGTCCAGGGGACAGAGAATCACCCCTCCACTTT.